The 23 T cell receptor beta chains presented below share a single source sample, sequenced in a study of siplizumab effects on memory and regulatory T cells. Some clones are missing from TCRdb's copy, which holds only in-frame ones; the method was immunoSEQ multiplex PCR. The data hold around 100,000 clones, with around 90% observed a single time. Sequencing was carried out using Tregs sorted from blood. The source is a human donor in good health.

The chain combines TRBV2 with TRBJ2-5; 12 bases agree with TRBD2. The J segment lost 0 bases and the V segment lost 6 bases, leaving 5 bases of the junction unmatched. Germline loops: CDR1 SNHLY, CDR2 FYNNEI. The CDR3 sequence is 16 residues long. The CDR3 here is CASRRLAGDHQETQYF. Here the CDR3 DNA reads TGTGCCAGCAGAAGACTAGCGGGAGACCACCAAGAGACCCAGTACTTC.

This sequence joins TRBV6-1 and TRBJ1-4; D is unclear. V gave up 2 bases and J gave up 0 bases, with 10 bases separating them. From germline, CDR1 is MNHNS and CDR2 SASEGT. This CDR3 comprises 16 residues. CDR3 sequence: CASSEYQLATNEKLFF. CDR3 DNA sequence: TGTGCCAGCAGTGAATACCAACTCGCAACTAATGAAAAACTGTTTTTT.

CDR3 residues: CSARDSYEQYF. The CDR3 DNA reads as TGCAGTGCCAGGGATTCCTACGAGCAGTACTTC. The V and J genes are TRBV20-1 and TRBJ2-7; D may be TRBD1 (5 bases). The CDR3 has 11 amino acids. Germline-derived CDR1 and CDR2 are DFQATT and SNEGSKA (reference sequence). V lost 6 bases and J 1 base, leaving 7 bases between the germline ends.

This chain's CDR3 is CASSSTSGINTGELFF. The CDR3 nucleotides read TGTGCCAGTAGTAGCACTAGCGGGATTAACACCGGGGAGCTGTTTTTT. The rearrangement uses TRBV19 and TRBJ2-2; 10 bases fit TRBD2. CDR3 length: 16 residues. J was trimmed by 2 bases and V by 4 bases; bases with no gene match: 4. The germline V gene encodes CDR1 LNHDA and CDR2 SQIVND (reference sequence).

This clone was seen a single time. The chain employs TRBV18 and TRBJ2-2, with D perhaps matching TRBD1 or TRBD2 (5 bases each). This CDR3 spans 15 amino acids. The germline V gene encodes CDR1 KGHSH and CDR2 LQKENI. V lost 4 bases, J lost 5 bases, and 14 bases lay in between. DNA for the CDR3: TGTGCCAGCTCACTGGTTACGGGACCGACCGGGGAGCTGTTTTTT. This encodes CASSLVTGPTGELFF.

This rearrangement joins TRBV5-1 to TRBJ2-3; D gene unclear. The V gene lost 6 bases and the J gene lost 5 bases, with 10 bases spanning the gap. This CDR3 has 12 residues. Germline lookup yields CDR1 SGHRS and CDR2 YFSETQ. The CDR3 loop is CASTFGGDTQYF. The CDR3 coding sequence is TGCGCCAGCACCTTCGGCGGAGATACGCAGTATTTT.

J is TRBJ2-7 and V is TRBV5-1, with D possibly TRBD2 on 6 matching bases. The CDR3 has 15 amino acids. Trimming left V 3 bases short and J 2 bases short, with 15 bases between. Looked up from germline, CDR1 is SGHRS and CDR2 is YFSETQ. The CDR3 is CASSSWASVPYEQYF. In DNA, the CDR3 is TGCGCCAGCAGCTCCTGGGCTAGCGTCCCCTACGAGCAGTACTTC.

The chain is built from TRBV5-1 and TRBJ2-7, with a weak D call TRBD2 (6 bases). V was cut by 0 bases and J by 7 bases, with 11 bases left in between. This CDR3 has 13 amino acids. Germline CDR1 is SGHRS and CDR2 is YFSETQ. The CDR3 loop is CASSLAISGEQYF. The CDR3 region has the DNA TGCGCCAGCAGCTTGGCGATTAGCGGAGAGCAGTACTTC.

The V call is TRBV5-5, the J call TRBJ2-3; a possible D gene is TRBD2 (5 bases). V was pared by 1 base and J by 5 bases, with 14 bases between. CDR3 size: 15 residues. Germline V gene sequence: CDR1 SGHKS, CDR2 YYEKEE (reference sequence). The CDR3 loop is CASSLISGLGDTQYF. The DNA for the CDR3 is TGTGCCAGCAGCTTGATCTCCGGACTGGGAGATACGCAGTATTTT.

The chain uses TRBV5-5 and TRBJ2-5; TRBD1 matches 9 bases. The CDR3 length is 17 residues. J was trimmed by 4 bases and V by 3 bases; bases with no gene match: 13. Germline lookup yields CDR1 SGHKS and CDR2 YYEKEE (reference sequence). The CDR3 DNA follows: TGTGCCAGCAGCTCCGCAACTTATACAGGGGGCGGAGAGACCCAGTACTTC. Residues: CASSSATYTGGGETQYF. The whole variable domain, remainder taken from reference TRBV5-5 and TRBJ2-5, is DAGVTQSPTHLIKTRGQQVTLRCSPISGHKSVSWYQQVLGQGPQFIFQYYEKEERGRGNFPDRFSARQFPNYSSELNVNALLLGDSALYLCASSSATYTGGGETQYFGPGTRLLVL.

The V and J genes are TRBV5-1 and TRBJ2-7; 8 bases match TRBD1. CDR3 size: 14 residues. The germline V gene has CDR1 SGHRS and CDR2 YFSETQ. The V gene end was trimmed by 2 bases and the J gene end by 2 bases; junction bases not matched to a gene: 3. The DNA for the CDR3 is TGCGCCAGCAGCTTAGTGACAGGGGCCTACGAGCAGTACTTC. It translates to CASSLVTGAYEQYF.

The chain links TRBV6-1 to TRBJ2-1; 8 bases are shared with TRBD2. CDR1 MNHNS and CDR2 SASEGT come from the germline V gene. The CDR3 totals 17 residues. Losses at the gene ends were 4 bases for V and 0 bases for J; bases not matched to a gene: 8. The chain's CDR3 is CASSAPGSGSSYNEQFF. CDR3 sequence (DNA): TGTGCCAGCAGTGCCCCGGGGAGCGGGAGCTCCTACAATGAGCAGTTCTTC.

The J gene is TRBJ2-7, the V gene TRBV27; D might be TRBD1 (6 bases). CDR1 is MNHEY and CDR2 is SMNVEV in the germline V gene (reference sequence). V was pared by 8 bases and J by 2 bases, with 19 bases between. The CDR3 runs 15 residues. The CDR3 reads CASYQTGTYPYEQYF. DNA of the CDR3: TGTGCCAGCTATCAAACCGGGACATACCCCTACGAGCAGTACTTC.

The chain combines TRBV5-1 with TRBJ2-6, with a weak D call TRBD1 (6 bases). Germline V gives CDR1 SGHRS, CDR2 YFSETQ. The CDR3 is 16 amino acids. V lost 4 bases and J lost 0, with 11 bases in between. Written as DNA, the CDR3 is TGCGCCAGCAGCCGACAGGACACCTCTGGGGCCAACGTCCTGACTTTC. Translated: CASSRQDTSGANVLTF.

This clone was found once. The rearrangement uses TRBV19 and TRBJ2-5; tentatively, D is TRBD2 (6 bases). V shed 1 base and J shed 4 bases, with 13 bases lying between them. Per germline, CDR1 LNHDA and CDR2 SQIVND (reference sequence). The CDR3 covers 15 residues. In nucleotides, the CDR3 is TGTGCCAGTAGTATAGCCGCGGGACCCGCAGAGACCCAGTACTTC. It encodes CASSIAAGPAETQYF.

The rearrangement joins TRBV28 to TRBJ2-7; 11 nucleotides align to TRBD1. Trimming removed 6 bases from V and 3 bases from J; junction bases left unmatched: 1. The CDR3 is 13 amino acids. In germline, CDR1 is MDHEN, CDR2 SYDVKM. CDR3 coding DNA: TGTGCCAGCAGAGGGACAGGGGGCTACGAGCAGTACTTC. As protein: CASRGTGGYEQYF.

This clone was seen just once. The gene calls are TRBV9 and TRBJ2-3; TRBD1 matches at 9 bases. The J segment lost 11 bases and the V segment lost 2 bases, leaving 12 bases of the junction unmatched. The germline CDR1 and CDR2 sequences are SGDLS and YYNGEE. CDR3 size: 15 residues. The CDR3 DNA is TGTGCCAGCAGCGTTATTGGGACAGGGAGTCGGGTGCAGTATTTT. Amino acid sequence: CASSVIGTGSRVQYF.

This chain joins TRBV5-1 and TRBJ1-5; 7 nucleotides line up with TRBD1. Germline CDR1 reads SGHRS; CDR2 reads YFSETQ. Trimming cost V 4 bases and J 5 bases; bases outside gene matches: 12. This CDR3 is 16 amino acids long. The CDR3 loop is CASSPGGDSNYQPQHF. In DNA, the CDR3 is TGCGCCAGCAGCCCCGGAGGGGACAGTAACTATCAGCCCCAGCATTTT.

The chain links TRBV10-2 to TRBJ2-2, with D unresolved. The CDR3 sequence is 12 residues long. The germline V and J ends were trimmed by 4 bases and 4 bases, with 4 bases remaining between them. Germline V gives CDR1 WSHSY, CDR2 SAAADI. CDR3 protein: CASSGTTGELFF. The CDR3 bases are TGCGCCAGCAGTGGTACCACCGGGGAGCTGTTTTTT.

Remarks on this clone: At one end the junction does not follow the germline gene, possibly because of a read error. The rearrangement uses TRBV27 and TRBJ2-7, with D unclear. Germline V gene lookup returns CDR1 MNHEY and CDR2 SMNVEV (reference sequence). This CDR3 has 13 residues. Written as DNA, the CDR3 is TGTGCCAGCAGTTTTGCAGGCCGGCCTGGTTTGTCCTTC. The encoded protein is CASSFAGRPGLSF.

The chain recombines TRBV18 with TRBJ2-4; D not resolved. Germline V lookup: CDR1 KGHSH, CDR2 LQKENI. The CDR3 spans 14 residues. The ends were cut back, 3 bases at V and 7 bases at J, with 13 bases in the middle. The CDR3 loop is CASSPTWVLNIQYF. CDR3 in DNA: TGTGCCAGCTCACCCACCTGGGTGCTGAACATTCAGTACTTC.

This chain uses TRBV15 with TRBJ2-2, with unresolved D. The CDR3 length is 14 residues. V lost 1 base and J 1 base, leaving 4 bases between the germline ends. The germline CDR1 and CDR2 sequences are LNHNV and YYDKDF (reference sequence). The CDR3, as DNA: TGTGCCACCAGCAGAGGGGTGAACACCGGGGAGCTGTTTTTT. Translating it yields CATSRGVNTGELFF.

The chain recombines TRBV6-6 with TRBJ2-6, with D possibly called TRBD1 or TRBD2 (5 bases each). This CDR3 is 15 amino acids long. Trimming took off 1 base at V and 1 base at J, with 5 bases between the two ends. The germline V gene has CDR1 MNHNY and CDR2 SVGAGI (reference sequence). The CDR3 DNA follows: TGTGCCAGCAGTTACTGGGGGTCTGGGGCCAACGTCCTGACTTTC. This sequence encodes CASSYWGSGANVLTF.